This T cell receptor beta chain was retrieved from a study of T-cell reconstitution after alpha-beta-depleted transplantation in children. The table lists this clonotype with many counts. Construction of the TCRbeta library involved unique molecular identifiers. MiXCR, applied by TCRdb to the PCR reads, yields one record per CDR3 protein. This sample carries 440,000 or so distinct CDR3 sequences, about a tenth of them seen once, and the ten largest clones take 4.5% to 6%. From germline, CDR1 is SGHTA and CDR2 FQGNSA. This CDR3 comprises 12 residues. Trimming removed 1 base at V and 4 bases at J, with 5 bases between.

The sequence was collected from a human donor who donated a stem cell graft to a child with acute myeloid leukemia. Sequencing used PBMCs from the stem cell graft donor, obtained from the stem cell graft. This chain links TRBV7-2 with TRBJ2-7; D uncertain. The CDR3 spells CASSLVEYEQYV. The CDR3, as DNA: TGTGCCAGCAGCTTAGTCGAATACGAGCAGTACGTC.